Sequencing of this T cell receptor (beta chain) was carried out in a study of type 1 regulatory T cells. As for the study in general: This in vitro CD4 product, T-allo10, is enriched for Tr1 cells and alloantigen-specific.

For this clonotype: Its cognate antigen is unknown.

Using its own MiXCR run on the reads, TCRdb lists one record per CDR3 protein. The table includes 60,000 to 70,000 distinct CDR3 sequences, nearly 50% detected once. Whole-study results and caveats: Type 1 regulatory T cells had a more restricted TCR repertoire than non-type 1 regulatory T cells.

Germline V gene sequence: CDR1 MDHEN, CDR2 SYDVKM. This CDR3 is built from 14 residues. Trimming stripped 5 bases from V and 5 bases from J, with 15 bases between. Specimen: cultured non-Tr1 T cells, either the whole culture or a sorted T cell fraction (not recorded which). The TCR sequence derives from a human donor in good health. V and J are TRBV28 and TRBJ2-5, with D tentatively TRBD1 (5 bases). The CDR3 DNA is TGTGCCAGCAGTACACCGCAGGGATTTGAGACCCAGTACTTC. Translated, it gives CASSTPQGFETQYF.